This T cell receptor (beta chain) was recorded in a study of T-cell memory formation after mild COVID-19 listed by TCRdb under 2021. Context from the whole study: TCR sequence clusters from the two donors were found to be largely donor specific. T-cell clones expanding and contracting after mild COVID-19 in two donors were tracked by longitudinal TCRalpha and TCRbeta repertoire sequencing. The cohort was made up of two young adult volunteers, one female and one male, who were previously healthy.

Ficoll-Paque density gradient centrifugation was the method used to isolate PBMCs. Instrument used: Illumina NovaSeq 6000. Using 5'RACE with constant-segment primers, TCRalpha and TCRbeta cDNA libraries were constructed, with sample barcodes and unique molecular identifiers added in the process. Trizol reagent was used to extract RNA from every sample. The libraries were amplified in two PCR steps, and the second step added a second sample barcode and Illumina TruSeq adapters. The libraries were sequenced on an Illumina NovaSeq using 2 x 150 bp paired-end reads. Regarding the original processing steps: Reads were demultiplexed and collapsed into UMI-guided consensus sequences with migec v1.2.7. Using mixcr v2.1.11, the UMI consensuses were aligned to TRA and TRB V and J templates and assembled into clonotypes. A clonotype was counted as expanded or contracted only when both edgeR and NoisET called the clonotype significant, with the noise models trained on biological replicates. For edgeR calls, the cutoffs were a false discovery rate-adjusted p below 0.01 and a log2 fold-change threshold of 1. As an exploratory analysis of dynamics, max-normalized trajectories of the 1000 most abundant clonotypes were examined by PCA with hierarchical clustering. Separately sequenced CD4+ and CD8+ repertoires were used to assign a CD4 or CD8 phenotype to each responding clone. Using fastp at Q25 and MiXCR, TCRdb reprocessed the public reads and kept productive beta chains. Rows matching on CDR3 protein sequence are summarized as one entry with the most common DNA and genes. None of the V and J calls come from the authors' own analysis; TCRdb made them. In this sample the table shows roughly 240,000 distinct CDR3 sequences, 15% to 19% of which occur a single time. About 2% of the sample goes to the ten largest clones.

Overall study outcomes, separate from this receptor: Whether the second-wave clones peaking on day 37 were SARS-CoV-2 specific was not confirmed. Only two mild cases were covered by the study, and larger cohorts that include severe cases with pre-infection samples were considered necessary. Some responding clones were detected in pre-infection memory, suggesting pre-existing cross-reactive memory T cells joined the SARS-CoV-2 response. Clones contracting from day 15 to 85 had balanced CD4/CD8 phenotypes, while a second wave expanding from day 15 to 37 was biased towards CD4+. Contracting CD4+ clones were located mainly in the CM and EM memory subsets, whereas CD8+ clones were found to be enriched in EMRA.

Including cysteine and phenylalanine, the CDR3 has 19 amino acids. Kept here is only the CDR3 DNA, which spans 57 bases and is read in frame from base 1. The CDR1 and CDR2 encoded by the germline V gene are SGHDN and FVKESK. Trimming takes 2 bases off V and 2 bases off J; junction bases not matched to a gene: 16. Regarding this clonotype: Its antigen is still unknown. No per-base quality is available; no much larger clone lies one base away.

The sequence is built from TRBV14 and TRBJ2-3; 7 of the junction bases match TRBD2. The clonotype comes from an adult woman who had mild COVID-19 (a few samples of this study predate the infection). The sample titles of this study are shuffled in the database, so cell type and time point are left out; the donor was told from shared clones. Sequenced sample: PBMCs or a T cell subset sorted from them (not recorded which). The nucleotides read TGTGCCAGCAGCCAATCCCCCTTTTTGAGTGGGAGGGCCACAGATACGCAGTATTTT. Its protein product is CASSQSPFLSGRATDTQYF.